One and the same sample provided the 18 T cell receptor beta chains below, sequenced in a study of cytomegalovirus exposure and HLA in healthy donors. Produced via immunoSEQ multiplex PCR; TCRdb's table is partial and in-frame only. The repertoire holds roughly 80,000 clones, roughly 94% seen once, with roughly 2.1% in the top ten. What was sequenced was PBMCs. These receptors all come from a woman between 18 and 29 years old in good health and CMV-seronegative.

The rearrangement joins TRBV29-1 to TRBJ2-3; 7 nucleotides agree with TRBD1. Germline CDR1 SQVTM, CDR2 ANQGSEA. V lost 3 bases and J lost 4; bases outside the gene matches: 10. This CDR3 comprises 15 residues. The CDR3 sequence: CSVDLGGQSSDTQYF. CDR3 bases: TGCAGCGTTGATTTAGGGGGACAGTCATCAGATACGCAGTATTTT.

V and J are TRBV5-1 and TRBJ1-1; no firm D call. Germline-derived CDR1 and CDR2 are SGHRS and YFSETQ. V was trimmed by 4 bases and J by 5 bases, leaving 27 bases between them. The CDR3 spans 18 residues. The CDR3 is CASSQSSKPLGSSTEAFF. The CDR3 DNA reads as TGCGCCAGCAGCCAATCCTCAAAACCCCTAGGGAGTTCGACTGAAGCTTTCTTT.

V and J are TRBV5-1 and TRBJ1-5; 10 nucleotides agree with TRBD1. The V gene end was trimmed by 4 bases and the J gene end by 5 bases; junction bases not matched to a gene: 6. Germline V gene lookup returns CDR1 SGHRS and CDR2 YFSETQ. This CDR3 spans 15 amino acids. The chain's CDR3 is CASSMGQGLDQPQHF. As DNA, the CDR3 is TGCGCCAGCAGCATGGGACAGGGGTTAGATCAGCCCCAGCATTTT.

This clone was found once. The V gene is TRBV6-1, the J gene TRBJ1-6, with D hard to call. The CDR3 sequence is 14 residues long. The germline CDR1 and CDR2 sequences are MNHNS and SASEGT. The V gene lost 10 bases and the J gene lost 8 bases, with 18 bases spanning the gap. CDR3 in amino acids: CAISDPTGYSPLHF. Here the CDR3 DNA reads TGTGCCATCTCCGACCCGACGGGTTATTCACCCCTCCACTTT.

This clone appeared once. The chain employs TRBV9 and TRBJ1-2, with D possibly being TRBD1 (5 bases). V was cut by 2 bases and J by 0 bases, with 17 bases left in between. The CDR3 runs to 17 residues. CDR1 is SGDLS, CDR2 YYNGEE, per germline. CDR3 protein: CASSVAHGHPTNYGYTF. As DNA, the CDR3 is TGTGCCAGCAGCGTCGCCCATGGACACCCCACTAACTATGGCTACACCTTC.

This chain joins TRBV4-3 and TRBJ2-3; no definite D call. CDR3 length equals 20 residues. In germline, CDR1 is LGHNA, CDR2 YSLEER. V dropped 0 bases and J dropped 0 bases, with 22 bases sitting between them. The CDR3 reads CASSQDTPTHPHSSTDTQYF. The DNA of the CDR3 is TGCGCCAGCAGCCAAGATACCCCCACCCATCCGCACTCTAGCACAGATACGCAGTATTTT.

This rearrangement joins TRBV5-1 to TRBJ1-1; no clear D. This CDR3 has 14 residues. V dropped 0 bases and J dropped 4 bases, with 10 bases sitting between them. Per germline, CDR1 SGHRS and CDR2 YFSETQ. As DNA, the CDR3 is TGCGCCAGCAGCTTGGCCGGAGATGGCACTGAAGCTTTCTTT. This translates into CASSLAGDGTEAFF.

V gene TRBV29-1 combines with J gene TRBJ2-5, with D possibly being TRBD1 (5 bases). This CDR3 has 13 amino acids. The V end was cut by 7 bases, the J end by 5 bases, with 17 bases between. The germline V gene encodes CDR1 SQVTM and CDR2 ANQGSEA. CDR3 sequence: CSAILQGLETQYF. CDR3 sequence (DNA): TGCAGCGCCATCCTCCAGGGTTTGGAGACCCAGTACTTC.

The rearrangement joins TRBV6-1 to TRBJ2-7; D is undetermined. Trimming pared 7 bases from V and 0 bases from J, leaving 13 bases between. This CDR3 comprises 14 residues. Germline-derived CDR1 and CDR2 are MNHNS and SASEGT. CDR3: CASTSSNPSYEQYF. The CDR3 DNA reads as TGTGCCAGCACTTCTTCTAATCCCTCCTACGAGCAGTACTTC.

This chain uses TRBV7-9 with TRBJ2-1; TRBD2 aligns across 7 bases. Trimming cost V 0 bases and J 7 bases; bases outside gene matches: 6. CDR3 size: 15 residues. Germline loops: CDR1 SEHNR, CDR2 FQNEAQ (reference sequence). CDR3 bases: TGTGCCAGCAGCTTAGCGGGAGGGGCGAGGAATGAGCAGTTCTTC. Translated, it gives CASSLAGGARNEQFF.

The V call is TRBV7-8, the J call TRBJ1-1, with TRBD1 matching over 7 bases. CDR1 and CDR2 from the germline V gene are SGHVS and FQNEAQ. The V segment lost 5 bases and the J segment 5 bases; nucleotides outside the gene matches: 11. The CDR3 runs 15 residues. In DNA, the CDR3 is TGTGCCAGCAGCCTATACACAGGGGATGTAACTGAAGCTTTCTTT. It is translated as CASSLYTGDVTEAFF.

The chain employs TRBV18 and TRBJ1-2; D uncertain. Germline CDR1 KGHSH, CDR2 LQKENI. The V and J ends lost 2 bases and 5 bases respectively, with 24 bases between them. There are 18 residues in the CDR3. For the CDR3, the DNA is TGTGCCAGCTCACCATTTAGAATACCTTCGAACTCGAAATATGGCTACACCTTC. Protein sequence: CASSPFRIPSNSKYGYTF.

This chain's CDR3 is CASSLVGTGRNIQYF. CDR3 DNA: TGTGCCAGCAGTCTCGTTGGGACAGGGAGAAACATTCAGTACTTC. V and J are TRBV28 and TRBJ2-4, with TRBD1 matching 9 bases. The CDR3 sequence is 15 residues long. Germline assignment: CDR1 MDHEN and CDR2 SYDVKM. The V and J ends lost 5 bases and 6 bases, in that order; junction bases with no gene match: 8.

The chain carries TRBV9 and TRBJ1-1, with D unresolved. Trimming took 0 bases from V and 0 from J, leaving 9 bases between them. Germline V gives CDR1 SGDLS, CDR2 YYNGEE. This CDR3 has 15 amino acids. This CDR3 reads CASSVGGEVNTEAFF. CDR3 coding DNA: TGTGCCAGCAGCGTAGGTGGGGAGGTGAACACTGAAGCTTTCTTT.

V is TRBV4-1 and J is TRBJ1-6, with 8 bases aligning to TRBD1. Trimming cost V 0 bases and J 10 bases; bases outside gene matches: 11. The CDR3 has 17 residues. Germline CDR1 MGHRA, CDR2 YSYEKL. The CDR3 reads CASSQDPAGGVGSPLHF. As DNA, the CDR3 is TGCGCCAGCAGCCAAGATCCGGCAGGGGGCGTTGGGTCACCCCTCCACTTT.

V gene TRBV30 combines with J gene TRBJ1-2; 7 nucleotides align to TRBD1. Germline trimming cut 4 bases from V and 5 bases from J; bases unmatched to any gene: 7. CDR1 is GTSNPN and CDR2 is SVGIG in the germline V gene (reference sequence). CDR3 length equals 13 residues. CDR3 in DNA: TGTGCCTGGAATCTAGGGGGCACGTATGGCTACACCTTC. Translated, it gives CAWNLGGTYGYTF.

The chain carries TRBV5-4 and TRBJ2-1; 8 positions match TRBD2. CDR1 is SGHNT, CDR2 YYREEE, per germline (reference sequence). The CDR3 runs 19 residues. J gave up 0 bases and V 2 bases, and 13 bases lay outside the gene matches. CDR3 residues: CASSLGGGLTGISYNEQFF. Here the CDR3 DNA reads TGTGCCAGCAGCTTAGGCGGGGGGTTAACAGGAATCTCCTACAATGAGCAGTTCTTC.

CDR3 protein: CAWSSLGAGDEQYF. CDR3 in DNA: TGTGCCTGGAGTTCTTTGGGAGCTGGGGACGAGCAGTACTTC. The chain has TRBV30 and TRBJ2-7, with D possibly TRBD2 on 5 matching bases. The germline gives CDR1 GTSNPN, CDR2 SVGIG (reference sequence). Trimming shortened V by 2 bases and J by 5 bases, and 16 bases separated the two germline ends. The CDR3 length is 14 residues.